The 24 T cell receptor beta chains in this list originate from one sample, sequenced in a study of blood T cell repertoires in COVID-19. Sequencing was performed with immunoSEQ multiplex PCR; in TCRdb, only in-frame clones are kept and a portion is missing. This repertoire shows 62,000 or so clones, approximately 80% found once; its top ten account for 13% to 15%. The sample consisted of peripheral blood. These receptor sequences come from a man aged 60 to 69 with COVID-19, enrolled during active disease.

Only one count was recorded for this clone. The chain uses TRBV5-1 and TRBJ2-1, with D possibly being TRBD2 (5 bases). The CDR3 length is 16 residues. Germline CDR1 SGHRS, CDR2 YFSETQ. V lost 4 bases, J lost 7 bases, and 21 bases lay in between. The CDR3 region has the DNA TGCGCCAGCAGCCCTCCGGGTTTAGCCTCGGGGAATGAGCAGTTCTTC. It encodes CASSPPGLASGNEQFF.

This clone was counted only a few times. The chain couples TRBV19 to TRBJ1-6; 9 bases match TRBD1. There are 15 residues in the CDR3. The junction had 13 bases not matched to a gene; V was cut back by 5 bases and J by 14 bases. The germline gives CDR1 LNHDA, CDR2 SQIVND (reference sequence). Here the CDR3 reads CASSAGTGIPITLHF. The CDR3 DNA is TGTGCCAGTAGTGCCGGGACAGGGATCCCAATCACCCTCCACTTT.

This clone turned up a few times. The chain links TRBV13 to TRBJ2-1; D not certain. The V and J ends lost 5 bases and 10 bases respectively, with 15 bases between them. The CDR3 has 13 residues. Germline loops: CDR1 PRHDT, CDR2 FYEKMQ (reference sequence). The CDR3 loop reads CASSPPTSREQFF. DNA for the CDR3: TGTGCCAGCAGCCCTCCAACTTCGCGGGAGCAGTTCTTC.

V gene TRBV28 combines with J gene TRBJ2-3; a possible D gene is TRBD2 (5 bases). Germline loops: CDR1 MDHEN, CDR2 SYDVKM. This CDR3 region has 15 residues. V lost 5 bases, J lost 2 bases, and 14 bases lay in between. This chain's CDR3 is CASSTTSGYTDTQYF. The DNA for the CDR3 is TGTGCCAGCAGTACAACAAGCGGATACACAGATACGCAGTATTTT.

The rearrangement joins TRBV5-1 to TRBJ2-5, with D perhaps matching TRBD1 (5 bases). Germline V lookup: CDR1 SGHRS, CDR2 YFSETQ. Trimming pared 8 bases from V and 2 bases from J, leaving 19 bases between. The CDR3 runs to 15 residues. As DNA, the CDR3 is TGCGCCAGTACTCAAATGGGGCAGGGACAAGAGACCCAGTACTTC. Its protein product is CASTQMGQGQETQYF.

In its sample, this clone was seen a few times. The chain is built from TRBV10-3 and TRBJ1-4; the D gene is possibly TRBD1 (6 bases). Deletions cut 2 bases from V and 7 bases from J, with 11 bases between. The CDR3 has 14 amino acids. Germline V gives CDR1 ENHRY, CDR2 SYGVKD. Here the CDR3 reads CAISEDRNSEKLFF. For the CDR3, the DNA is TGTGCCATCAGTGAGGACAGGAATAGTGAAAAACTGTTTTTT.

The chain has TRBV5-4 and TRBJ2-3; D remains ambiguous. The germline gives CDR1 SGHNT, CDR2 YYREEE (reference sequence). The CDR3 consists of 14 residues. The ends were cut back, 0 bases at V and 4 bases at J, with 9 bases in the middle. DNA for the CDR3: TGTGCCAGCAGCTTGGCATCCACTCCAGATACGCAGTATTTT. It is translated as CASSLASTPDTQYF.

This clone occurred once. This chain joins TRBV4-1 and TRBJ2-1; 11 bases match TRBD2. V gave up 0 bases and J gave up 7 bases; unmatched junction bases: 5. Germline V gene data show CDR1 as MGHRA and CDR2 as YSYEKL. This CDR3 has 16 amino acids. The CDR3 DNA follows: TGCGCCAGCAGCCAAGATCTGGCTAGCGGGGGGAATGAGCAGTTCTTC. Translation gives CASSQDLASGGNEQFF.

V gene TRBV5-1 combines with J gene TRBJ2-1; 9 nucleotides line up with TRBD1. With V trimmed by 4 bases and J by 7 bases, 9 bases remained unmatched. CDR3 length: 15 amino acids. The V gene's germline CDR1 is SGHRS and CDR2 YFSETQ. The DNA of the CDR3 is TGCGCCAGCAGCGCGCGACCGGGACAGGGTAATGAGCAGTTCTTC. Its translation: CASSARPGQGNEQFF.

This clone was observed a single time. The chain employs TRBV27 and TRBJ2-5, with 7 bases aligning to TRBD2. With V trimmed by 1 base and J by 2 bases, 4 bases remained unmatched. Germline loops: CDR1 MNHEY, CDR2 SMNVEV (reference sequence). The CDR3 consists of 15 residues. The CDR3 DNA is TGTGCCAGCAGTTTATTGGGGGGGACTCAAGAGACCCAGTACTTC. Protein sequence: CASSLLGGTQETQYF.

The chain combines TRBV11-3 with TRBJ2-1; weak D call: TRBD2 (6 bases). This CDR3 contains 14 residues. With 3 bases removed from V and 8 bases from J, the gap between germline ends came to 14 bases. Looked up from germline, CDR1 is SGHNT and CDR2 is YENEEA. In DNA form, the CDR3 reads TGTGCCAGCAGCTTTGGAGGGAGATGGGATGAGCAGTTCTTC. It codes for CASSFGGRWDEQFF.

This chain connects TRBV7-9 to TRBJ2-1, with D perhaps matching TRBD2 (6 bases). V lost 10 bases, J lost 8 bases, and 9 bases lay in between. The CDR3 has 10 residues. Germline CDR1 is SEHNR and CDR2 is FQNEAQ (reference sequence). CDR3 region: CATGDYEQFF. CDR3 in DNA: TGTGCCACGGGAGACTATGAGCAGTTCTTC.

The V gene is TRBV2, the J gene TRBJ2-1; 9 bases agree with TRBD1. The V gene end was trimmed by 6 bases and the J gene end by 9 bases; junction bases not matched to a gene: 3. The germline gives CDR1 SNHLY, CDR2 FYNNEI. The CDR3 spans 12 residues. The DNA of the CDR3 is TGTGCCAGCAGGGAACAGGGGGCTGAGCAGTTCTTC. Protein sequence: CASREQGAEQFF.

The chain combines TRBV28 with TRBJ1-6; 7 bases map to TRBD1. With 6 bases clipped from V and 7 bases from J, the junction kept 6 bases outside the gene matches. The CDR3 is 14 residues long. From germline, CDR1 is MDHEN and CDR2 SYDVKM. The CDR3 nucleotides are TGTGCCAGCAGGCCCGGACAGGAAAATTCACCCCTCCACTTT. Its translation is CASRPGQENSPLHF.

The genes are TRBV7-2 and TRBJ1-2; D is undetermined. The germline V gene encodes CDR1 SGHTA and CDR2 FQGNSA. CDR3 length equals 15 residues. Trimming removed 1 base from V and 0 bases from J, with 9 bases in between. This CDR3 reads CASSLGGSSNYGYTF. CDR3 DNA sequence: TGTGCCAGCAGCTTAGGAGGGTCGTCTAACTATGGCTACACCTTC. The whole variable domain, filled in from reference TRBV7-2 and TRBJ1-2, reads GAGVSQSPSNKVTEKGKDVELRCDPISGHTALYWYRQSLGQGLEFLIYFQGNSAPDKSGLPSDRFSAERTGGSVSTLTIQRTQQEDSAVYLCASSLGGSSNYGYTFGSGTRLTVV.

The V and J genes are TRBV28 and TRBJ1-6, with D perhaps matching TRBD1 (6 bases). This CDR3 is built from 14 residues. Trimming left V 8 bases short and J 4 bases short, with 12 bases between. Germline CDR1 is MDHEN and CDR2 is SYDVKM. As DNA, the CDR3 is TGTGCCAGCTTACAGGGAGCTTATAATTCACCCCTCCACTTT. This sequence encodes CASLQGAYNSPLHF.

The rearrangement links TRBV4-2 to TRBJ1-1; D is uncertain. Germline values: CDR1 LGHNA, CDR2 YNFKEQ. With 0 bases removed from V and 1 base from J, the gap between germline ends came to 9 bases. This CDR3 contains 15 residues. CDR3 sequence reads: CASSQEPVRNTEAFF. The CDR3 DNA is TGTGCCAGCAGCCAAGAGCCGGTAAGGAACACTGAAGCTTTCTTT.

The chain uses TRBV11-3 and TRBJ2-2; TRBD1 matches at 9 bases. The CDR3 is 15 amino acids. CDR1 and CDR2 (germline): SGHNT, YENEEA. The ends lost 5 bases at V and 5 bases at J; junction bases unmatched: 6. The CDR3 protein is CASSPRQGGTGELFF. DNA of the CDR3: TGTGCCAGCAGCCCTCGACAGGGGGGAACCGGGGAGCTGTTTTTT.

This clone was counted ten times or more. The chain links TRBV7-6 to TRBJ2-7; 8 bases agree with TRBD2. Losses at the gene ends were 5 bases for V and 5 bases for J; bases not matched to a gene: 8. CDR1 SGHVS and CDR2 FNYEAQ come from the germline V gene. The CDR3 loop spans 14 amino acids. CDR3 bases: TGTGCCAGCAGCCTAAGGGGACTAGAAGACGAGCAGTACTTC. It encodes CASSLRGLEDEQYF.

The chain links TRBV14 to TRBJ2-3; D might be TRBD2 (5 bases). Germline V lookup: CDR1 SGHDN, CDR2 FVKESK. Trimming took off 2 bases at V and 10 bases at J, with 10 bases between the two ends. CDR3 size: 12 residues. CDR3 DNA: TGTGCCAGCAGCCAACAATCGGGATCGCAGTATTTT. Translation gives CASSQQSGSQYF.

The CDR3 nucleotides read TGTGCCAGCTCACAGGGACAGGGTACTGACGAGCAGTACTTC. This sequence encodes CASSQGQGTDEQYF. This chain links TRBV18 with TRBJ2-7, with 9 bases fitting TRBD1. Germline V lookup: CDR1 KGHSH, CDR2 LQKENI. This CDR3 is built from 14 residues. J gave up 5 bases and V 4 bases, and 6 bases lay outside the gene matches.

The chain combines TRBV5-1 with TRBJ2-2; TRBD2 aligns across 9 bases. The ends lost 4 bases at V and 3 bases at J; junction bases unmatched: 7. The length of the CDR3 is 16 residues. Per germline, CDR1 SGHRS and CDR2 YFSETQ. The CDR3 sequence: CASSPPPSGDTGELFF. CDR3 nucleotides: TGCGCCAGCAGCCCGCCTCCTAGCGGGGACACCGGGGAGCTGTTTTTT.

CDR3 protein: CASRGDSASSGNTIYF. CDR3 in DNA: TGTGCCAGCAGAGGGGACAGTGCTAGCTCTGGAAACACCATATATTTT. The rearrangement uses TRBV28 and TRBJ1-3; 7 bases are shared with TRBD1. Trimming cost V 6 bases and J 0 bases; bases outside gene matches: 8. Germline CDR1 MDHEN, CDR2 SYDVKM. The CDR3 runs to 16 residues.

The chain couples TRBV10-3 to TRBJ1-3; 7 positions match TRBD1. The CDR3 covers 15 residues. Germline V lookup: CDR1 ENHRY, CDR2 SYGVKD. V gave up 2 bases and J gave up 0 bases; unmatched junction bases: 1. The CDR3 protein is CAISEGDSSGNTIYF. CDR3 DNA sequence: TGTGCCATCAGTGAGGGGGACAGCTCTGGAAACACCATATATTTT.